This TCR beta chain is from a study of blood T cell repertoires in COVID-19 (dated by TCRdb to 2020 to 2021). Context from the whole study: The collaborator samples originated in the United States, Italy and Spain and spanned the acute and convalescent phases of COVID-19. The prospective study material was composed of cDNA or gDNA derived from T cells, B-cell-depleted T cells, or PBMCs. The dataset comprised deeply sampled blood TCRbeta repertoires from subjects exposed to, actively infected with, or recovered from COVID-19. Where HLA class I and class II types were available, the types were taken from metadata supplied by the sample provider, not from assay-based typing. The sample metadata nearly always contained a de-identified subject ID, COVID-19 status, age in years and sex. The repertoires were released in a freely available public database intended as a resource for research on the immune response to SARS-CoV-2. Samples were obtained from the ongoing ImmuneRACE study (first 160 participants) and from 1,254 subjects provided by 6 global collaborators.

TCRbeta CDR3 regions were amplified from genomic DNA by means of the immunoSEQ Assay, a bias-controlled multiplex PCR. Regarding the original processing steps: The number of nucleated cells in each sample was estimated by amplification of reference gene primers within the assay. To quantify the absolute abundance of each unique TCRbeta CDR3 rearrangement, sequence reads were collapsed and filtered. For each sample, productive Simpson clonality was calculated by taking the square root of Simpson's diversity index across productive rearrangements. TCRdb took over this immuneACCESS table, retaining in-frame rearrangements with V and J assigned. Such tables are incomplete; in checked studies, under half of the missing clones stem from an unresolved V gene, and the remainder is unexplained. V, J and clone size derive from that table, while D and trimming were established from the DNA sequence. This sample is represented by over 130,000 clones; 70% to 90% of them were singletons. In total, the top ten clones hold around 5% of the sample.

Sequences LGHNA (CDR1) and YNFKEQ (CDR2) are obtained from the germline V gene. V is shortened by 1 base, J by 4 bases, and the region joining them spans 10 bases. Taken from cysteine to phenylalanine, the CDR3 has 14 residues. The only DNA kept is the CDR3, 42 bases in frame from the first base. About this clone itself: Its binding antigen is unknown. The sample holds no much larger clone one base away, and base qualities are not on file.

Whole blood was collected in K2EDTA tubes by collaborating institutions according to the institutions' own protocols. For TCRbeta analysis, collaborators shipped samples in one of three forms: frozen whole blood, isolated PBMCs, or DNA extracted from either of those sample types. The research as a whole found: How much clinical and demographic metadata was included differed by source and by participant, and the metadata was provided uncurated.

Sample: peripheral blood. The V and J genes are TRBV4-2 and TRBJ1-1; there is no confident call for the D gene. The TCR was taken from a human donor in a cohort sampled during active COVID-19. The sequence in DNA is TGTGCCAGCAGCCAAGTTCTTCGGAGCACTGAAGCTTTCTTT. Its product reads: CASSQVLRSTEAFF.